This T cell receptor beta chain is drawn from a study of shared clonotypes between healthy human individuals. Libraries were prepared by immunoSEQ multiplex PCR; TCRdb keeps only in-frame clonotypes and omits some of them. This table holds 2 million to 2.5 million clones, around 95% found once. The CDR3 has 15 amino acids. V was clipped by 4 bases and J by 2 bases, with 14 bases between them. Germline V gene data show CDR1 as SNHLY and CDR2 as FYNNEI. The sequence was obtained from a young man in good health. J is TRBJ1-2 and V is TRBV2; no clear D gene. The sequencing sample was made of naive CD4+ T cells sorted from blood. Regarding subset: CD45RA+ positively selected. CDR3 sequence: CASSGGGGYNYGYTF. CDR3 coding DNA: TGTGCCAGCAGTGGCGGCGGCGGGTACAACTATGGCTACACCTTC.